The 18 T cell receptor beta chains below all came from one sample that was sequenced in a study of cytomegalovirus exposure and HLA in healthy donors. The PCR used 60 Vbeta and 13 Jbeta primers. The data were produced by immunoSEQ multiplex PCR, yet TCRdb's version contains in-frame clones alone and is incomplete. The sample yields 210,000 or so clones, approximately 80% seen once. Sequencing was performed on PBMCs. The origin of the receptors is a man aged 40-55 years in good health and CMV-seronegative.

The CDR3 bases are TGTGCCAGCAGCTTCGTAGGGACTACTATTGGAGAGACCCAGTACTTC. Amino acid sequence: CASSFVGTTIGETQYF. This chain connects TRBV5-6 to TRBJ2-5; 7 bases align to TRBD2. Germline values: CDR1 SGHDT, CDR2 YYEEEE. This CDR3 is built from 16 residues. V lost 2 bases and J lost 4; bases outside the gene matches: 11. Full variable domain (missing parts from reference TRBV5-6 and TRBJ2-5): DAGVTQSPTHLIKTRGQQVTLRCSPKSGHDTVSWYQQALGQGPQFIFQYYEEEERQRGNFPDRFSGHQFPNYSSELNVNALLLGDSALYLCASSFVGTTIGETQYFGPGTRLLVL.

CDR3: CASSIKWRGGTNEKLFF. CDR3 sequence (DNA): TGTGCCAGTAGTATAAAATGGAGGGGCGGAACTAATGAAAAACTGTTTTTT. The genes are TRBV19 and TRBJ1-4; a weak D match, TRBD1 (5 bases). V lost 2 bases and J lost 1, with 14 bases in between. The germline V gene encodes CDR1 LNHDA and CDR2 SQIVND (reference sequence). The CDR3 is 17 residues long. The full variable domain, with the rest looked up from reference TRBV19 and TRBJ1-4, is DGGITQSPKYLFRKEGQNVTLSCEQNLNHDAMYWYRQDPGQGLRLIYYSQIVNDFQKGDIAEGYSVSREKKESFPLTVTSAQKNPTAFYLCASSIKWRGGTNEKLFFGSGTQLSVL.

The chain carries TRBV6-5 and TRBJ2-2, with 8 bases that match TRBD1. V trimming: 8 bases; J trimming: 6 bases; junction bases outside the gene matches: 5. Germline values: CDR1 MNHEY, CDR2 SVGAGI. The CDR3 runs to 13 residues. CDR3 region: CASRYRGAGELFF. The CDR3 nucleotides read TGTGCCAGCCGCTACAGGGGGGCCGGGGAGCTGTTTTTT.

The chain couples TRBV28 to TRBJ2-7; tentatively, D is TRBD2 (6 bases). The CDR3 is 13 residues long. V dropped 2 bases and J dropped 7 bases, with 12 bases sitting between them. Germline CDR1 is MDHEN and CDR2 is SYDVKM. In DNA form, the CDR3 reads TGTGCCAGCAGTTTAGCGGGGAGGTGGGAGCAGTACTTC. Amino acids: CASSLAGRWEQYF.

The V call is TRBV7-9, the J call TRBJ2-1, with TRBD2 as a possible D gene (5 bases). Germline V gene sequence: CDR1 SEHNR, CDR2 FQNEAQ (reference sequence). CDR3 length equals 14 residues. Trimming cost V 1 base and J 5 bases, with 9 bases left between them. The CDR3 here is CASSLGIANNEQFF. CDR3 DNA sequence: TGTGCCAGCAGCTTAGGAATAGCGAACAATGAGCAGTTCTTC.

The chain joins TRBV7-2 to TRBJ2-7, with 10 bases fitting TRBD1. The CDR3 totals 13 residues. The V gene's germline CDR1 is SGHTA and CDR2 FQGNSA. Trimming cost V 4 bases and J 6 bases; bases outside gene matches: 3. This CDR3 is CASSSRDRGEQYF. CDR3 coding DNA: TGTGCCAGCAGCTCCCGGGACAGGGGCGAGCAGTACTTC.

The rearrangement uses TRBV28 and TRBJ2-7; D possibly corresponds to TRBD2 (7 bases). Per germline, CDR1 MDHEN and CDR2 SYDVKM. The CDR3 runs to 15 residues. Between the trimmed V and J ends, which lost 6 bases and 5 bases, there was a span of 20 bases. The CDR3 is CASSSPRGASNEQYF. The CDR3 nucleotides are TGTGCCAGCAGCTCTCCCCGGGGGGCTAGTAACGAGCAGTACTTC. Full variable domain (outside the CDR3, taken from reference TRBV28 and TRBJ2-7): DVKVTQSSRYLVKRTGEKVFLECVQDMDHENMFWYRQDPGLGLRLIYFSYDVKMKEKGDIPEGYSVSREKKERFSLILESASTNQTSMYLCASSSPRGASNEQYFGPGTRLTVT.

Comment on this clone: Other DNA sequences of this sample code for an identical CDR3. The chain couples TRBV19 to TRBJ1-1; no reliable D call. The CDR3 extends over 13 amino acids. V lost 3 bases to trimming and J lost 0 bases, with 5 bases between them. CDR1 and CDR2 from the germline V gene are LNHDA and SQIVND (reference sequence). In nucleotides, the CDR3 is TGTGCCAGTAGTATTAGCGTGAACACTGAAGCTTTCTTT. Amino acids: CASSISVNTEAFF.

This chain connects TRBV7-9 to TRBJ2-7, with 7 bases aligning to TRBD1. Germline lookup yields CDR1 SEHNR and CDR2 FQNEAQ (reference sequence). The trim removed 4 bases at V and 2 bases at J, leaving 8 bases unmatched. The CDR3 sequence is 15 residues long. The CDR3 loop is CASSSWDSDTYEQYF. As DNA, the CDR3 is TGTGCCAGCAGCTCATGGGACAGCGACACCTACGAGCAGTACTTC.

This clone was picked up one time. V usage is TRBV5-5 and J usage is TRBJ2-5; D is unresolved. Germline assignment: CDR1 SGHKS and CDR2 YYEKEE (reference sequence). There are 12 residues in the CDR3. V was clipped by 4 bases and J by 2 bases, with 6 bases between them. The CDR3 reads CASSRVQETQYF. CDR3 DNA: TGTGCCAGCAGCCGGGTACAAGAGACCCAGTACTTC.

This sequence joins TRBV5-8 and TRBJ2-5, with D possibly being TRBD1 (6 bases). V lost 3 bases to trimming and J lost 5 bases, with 11 bases between them. There are 13 residues in the CDR3. Germline CDR1 and CDR2: SGHTS and YDEGEE. CDR3 coding DNA: TGTGCCAGCAGCTACAGGGCGTCGGAGACCCAGTACTTC. Amino acid sequence: CASSYRASETQYF.

The chain uses TRBV5-1 and TRBJ2-7; 9 bases map to TRBD1. This CDR3 has 14 residues. Germline lookup yields CDR1 SGHRS and CDR2 YFSETQ. V lost 4 bases and J lost 7; bases outside the gene matches: 9. The CDR3 DNA reads TGCGCCAGCAGCGGCGGGACAGGGTCTGGAGAGCAGTACTTC. Translated: CASSGGTGSGEQYF.

This sequence joins TRBV7-2 and TRBJ2-7, with 8 bases fitting TRBD2. Trimming at V came to 5 bases and at J to 4 bases, leaving 4 bases not matched to a gene. The CDR3 consists of 13 residues. Germline lookup yields CDR1 SGHTA and CDR2 FQGNSA. In DNA, the CDR3 is TGTGCCAGCAGCCGAGCGGGAGAATACGAGCAGTACTTC. Translated, it gives CASSRAGEYEQYF.

The J gene is TRBJ2-1, the V gene TRBV4-1; TRBD1 agrees at 9 bases. The V gene end was trimmed by 1 base and the J gene end by 3 bases; junction bases not matched to a gene: 1. The CDR3 length is 15 residues. CDR1 and CDR2 from the germline V gene are MGHRA and YSYEKL. DNA of the CDR3: TGCGCCAGCAGCCAAGGGACAGGGGTCTACAATGAGCAGTTCTTC. Translation gives CASSQGTGVYNEQFF.

This clone was counted only a few times. The V and J genes are TRBV7-9 and TRBJ2-2; 9 nucleotides align to TRBD1. CDR1 is SEHNR and CDR2 is FQNEAQ in the germline V gene (reference sequence). CDR3 length: 14 amino acids. J lost 4 bases, V lost 8 bases, and 5 bases had no gene match. This CDR3 reads CASPGTGSTGELFF. CDR3 sequence (DNA): TGTGCCAGCCCCGGGACAGGGAGCACCGGGGAGCTGTTTTTT.

The chain has TRBV2 and TRBJ2-3; TRBD1 aligns across 9 bases. In germline, CDR1 is SNHLY, CDR2 FYNNEI. The CDR3 covers 15 residues. The trim removed 3 bases at V and 3 bases at J, leaving 4 bases unmatched. DNA of the CDR3: TGTGCCAGCAGTGAGGACAGGGGAGGAACAGATACGCAGTATTTT. This gives the protein CASSEDRGGTDTQYF.

The chain is built from TRBV7-9 and TRBJ1-1; TRBD1 is a possible D gene (5 bases). V lost 2 bases, J lost 1 base, and 11 bases lay in between. CDR3 length: 15 amino acids. The germline V gene encodes CDR1 SEHNR and CDR2 FQNEAQ (reference sequence). CDR3 sequence (DNA): TGTGCCAGCAGCTTATATAGGACATCGAACACTGAAGCTTTCTTT. As protein: CASSLYRTSNTEAFF.

The chain employs TRBV6-5 and TRBJ2-1; 11 nucleotides match TRBD2. Germline assignment: CDR1 MNHEY and CDR2 SVGAGI. CDR3 length: 15 residues. V trimming: 6 bases; J trimming: 2 bases; junction bases outside the gene matches: 3. CDR3 region: CASRISGGAYNEQFF. As DNA, the CDR3 is TGTGCCAGCAGGATTAGCGGGGGGGCCTACAATGAGCAGTTCTTC.